One and the same sample provided the 10 T cell receptor beta chains below, sequenced in a study of Graves' ophthalmopathy and Graves' hyperthyroidism. RNA transcripts yielded amplified TCR beta CDR3 regions. The authors performed first-round RT-PCR with HTBI primers and then a second-round multiplex PCR. TCRdb processed the multiplex PCR reads anew with MiXCR; each CDR3 protein has one entry. Of around 400,000 distinct CDR3 sequences detected, approximately 16% appear once; the ten largest clones hold roughly 1.5%. Sample: peripheral blood. The receptor source for this set is a woman between 18 and 29 years old with Graves' ophthalmopathy.

On this clonotype itself: One end of the junction varies from germline; a read error may be responsible. The J gene is TRBJ1-1, the V gene TRBV12-3 or TRBV12-4, with 7 bases lining up with TRBD1. The CDR3 has 15 residues. CDR3 DNA sequence: TGTGCCAGCAGAGAAAACAGGGGAAGAGCCACTGAGGCTCTCTTT. Translation gives CASRENRGRATEALF.

This clonotype was observed a few times. The chain links TRBV20-1 to TRBJ2-7, with D hard to call. Germline V CDR1 and CDR2: DFQATT, SNEGSKA (reference sequence). V shed 0 bases and J shed 9 bases, with 24 bases lying between them. CDR3 length equals 16 residues. The CDR3 DNA reads as TGCAGTGCTAGAGATAAGGTAGATGGGTCCGCATCCGGGCAGTACTTC. Protein product: CSARDKVDGSASGQYF.

The genes are TRBV27 and TRBJ2-7; D is unresolved. Germline assignment: CDR1 MNHEY and CDR2 SMNVEV (reference sequence). There are 13 residues in the CDR3. V shed 2 bases and J shed 5 bases, with 10 bases lying between them. The CDR3 DNA is TGTGCCAGCAGTTTAAATCCCGTCAACGAGCAGTACTTC. This translates into CASSLNPVNEQYF.

This clonotype was found many times. The chain is built from TRBV7-2 and TRBJ1-1; D might be TRBD1 (5 bases). Between the trimmed V and J ends, which lost 5 bases and 7 bases, there was a span of 14 bases. Germline CDR1 and CDR2: SGHTA and FQGNSA. This CDR3 has 13 amino acids. In nucleotides, the CDR3 is TGTGCCAGCAGCCCTGACAGATCAGGTGAAGCTTTCTTT. Protein: CASSPDRSGEAFF.

This rearrangement joins TRBV12-3 or TRBV12-4 to TRBJ1-2; 9 bases map to TRBD1. The trim removed 10 bases at V and 3 bases at J, leaving 15 bases unmatched. This CDR3 is 16 amino acids long. The CDR3 DNA reads TGTGCCAACACTATAGTTACAGGGGGCGGTGACTATGGCTACACCTTC. Amino acid sequence: CANTIVTGGGDYGYTF.

This clonotype was recorded at least ten times. The chain couples TRBV20-1 to TRBJ2-7; a possible D gene is TRBD2 (6 bases). V shed 1 base and J shed 2 bases, with 15 bases lying between them. The CDR3 extends over 15 amino acids. Germline lookup yields CDR1 DFQATT and CDR2 SNEGSKA (reference sequence). The CDR3 here is CSARALLAFTYEQYF. For the CDR3, the DNA is TGCAGTGCTAGAGCCTTGCTAGCGTTTACCTACGAGCAGTACTTC.

This clonotype was seen at least ten times. This chain joins TRBV30 and TRBJ2-7, with TRBD2 as a possible D gene (6 bases). Germline CDR1 GTSNPN, CDR2 SVGIG (reference sequence). The CDR3 covers 14 residues. CDR3 nucleotides: TGTGCGGGAGGACGGCTAGGCGGGGACTACGAGCAGTACTTC. Amino acids: CAGGRLGGDYEQYF.

The table lists this clonotype with a few counts. The chain has TRBV20-1 and TRBJ2-7, with D maybe TRBD2 (6 bases). V was clipped by 1 base and J by 3 bases, with 16 bases between them. This CDR3 region has 15 residues. The germline V gene encodes CDR1 DFQATT and CDR2 SNEGSKA (reference sequence). The CDR3 loop reads CSARGSTEGFYEQYF. The CDR3 DNA reads as TGCAGTGCTAGAGGGTCGACGGAGGGATTCTACGAGCAGTACTTC.

This clonotype was seen more than once but under ten times. The J gene is TRBJ2-5, the V gene TRBV20-1, with TRBD2 identical over 10 bases. Trimming cost V 1 base and J 4 bases; bases outside gene matches: 6. The CDR3 length is 15 residues. CDR1 and CDR2 from the germline V gene are DFQATT and SNEGSKA (reference sequence). The CDR3 here is CSARVLASGGETQYF. Written as DNA, the CDR3 is TGCAGTGCTAGAGTTTTAGCTAGCGGGGGAGAGACCCAGTACTTC.

The rearrangement uses TRBV28 and TRBJ2-7; D is unclear. V lost 1 base and J lost 0, with 13 bases in between. Germline loops: CDR1 MDHEN, CDR2 SYDVKM. The CDR3 sequence is 16 residues long. The CDR3 loop reads CASSLFWRPDSYEQYF. As DNA, the CDR3 is TGTGCCAGCAGTTTATTTTGGCGCCCAGACTCCTACGAGCAGTACTTC. Full variable domain (remainder filled in from reference TRBV28 and TRBJ2-7): DVKVTQSSRYLVKRTGEKVFLECVQDMDHENMFWYRQDPGLGLRLIYFSYDVKMKEKGDIPEGYSVSREKKERFSLILESASTNQTSMYLCASSLFWRPDSYEQYFGPGTRLTVT.